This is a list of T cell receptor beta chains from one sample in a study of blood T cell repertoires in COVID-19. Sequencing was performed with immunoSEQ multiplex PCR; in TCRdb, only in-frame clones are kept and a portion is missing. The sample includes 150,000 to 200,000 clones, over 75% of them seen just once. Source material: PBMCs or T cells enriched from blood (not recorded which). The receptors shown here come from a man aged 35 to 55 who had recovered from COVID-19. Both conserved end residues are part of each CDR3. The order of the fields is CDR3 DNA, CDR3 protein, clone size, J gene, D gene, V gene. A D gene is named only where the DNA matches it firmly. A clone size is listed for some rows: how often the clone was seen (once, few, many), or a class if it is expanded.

cdr3_nt: TGTGCCTGGAGTGTGGGACAAACTATGAACACTGAAGCTTTCTTT
cdr3_aa: CAWSVGQTMNTEAFF
clone_size: .
j_call: TRBJ1-1
d_call: .
v_call: TRBV30

cdr3_nt: TGTGCCAGCAGCTTAGGCAGGGGGCAAAACTATGGCTACACCTTC
cdr3_aa: CASSLGRGQNYGYTF
clone_size: .
j_call: TRBJ1-2
d_call: TRBD1
v_call: TRBV7-2

cdr3_nt: TGTGCCTGGAGTTCCGCGGGGGGGCCTCGCAATGAGCAGTTCTTC
cdr3_aa: CAWSSAGGPRNEQFF
clone_size: once
j_call: TRBJ2-1
d_call: TRBD2
v_call: TRBV30

cdr3_nt: TGTGCCAGCAGCTTGCGGACAGGGCTCCTCACGACTAGCACAGATACGCAGTATTTT
cdr3_aa: CASSLRTGLLTTSTDTQYF
clone_size: few
j_call: TRBJ2-3
d_call: TRBD1
v_call: TRBV7-3

cdr3_nt: TGTGCCAGCAGCCAAGACATAGCCGCCTACGAGCAGTACTTC
cdr3_aa: CASSQDIAAYEQYF
clone_size: once
j_call: TRBJ2-7
d_call: .
v_call: TRBV3-1/TRBV3-2

cdr3_nt: TGTGCCAGTAGTCTTCCTAGATCAGCCGGGACAGGGTTTCAGCCCCAGCATTTT
cdr3_aa: CASSLPRSAGTGFQPQHF
clone_size: .
j_call: TRBJ1-5
d_call: TRBD1
v_call: TRBV19

cdr3_nt: TGTGCCAGCAGCTTATCTAGAGACCGACAAGAGACCCAGTACTTC
cdr3_aa: CASSLSRDRQETQYF
clone_size: .
j_call: TRBJ2-5
d_call: .
v_call: TRBV7-2

cdr3_nt: TGTGCCAGCAGCGTACAAGCCAGGGGGCGCAACTATGGCTACACCTTC
cdr3_aa: CASSVQARGRNYGYTF
clone_size: .
j_call: TRBJ1-2
d_call: TRBD1
v_call: TRBV9

cdr3_nt: TGTGCCAGCAGCCTGGGGAGGGATACGCAGTATTTT
cdr3_aa: CASSLGRDTQYF
clone_size: .
j_call: TRBJ2-3
d_call: .
v_call: TRBV5-6

cdr3_nt: TGTGCCAGCAGTCCAGGGGGCAGGGGGAGGGATCAGCCCCAGCATTTT
cdr3_aa: CASSPGGRGRDQPQHF
clone_size: .
j_call: TRBJ1-5
d_call: TRBD1
v_call: TRBV28

cdr3_nt: TGTGCCAGCAGCTTAGGGCAGGGGGGTCAGCCCCAGCATTTT
cdr3_aa: CASSLGQGGQPQHF
clone_size: .
j_call: TRBJ1-5
d_call: TRBD1
v_call: TRBV13

cdr3_nt: TGTGCCAGCAGCTCCAAGACGGGGATCGGAAACACCATATATTTT
cdr3_aa: CASSSKTGIGNTIYF
clone_size: .
j_call: TRBJ1-3
d_call: .
v_call: TRBV13

cdr3_nt: TGTGCCAGCGCCGGGACTAGCGGGGGGGCCGGCGATGAGCAGTTCTTC
cdr3_aa: CASAGTSGGAGDEQFF
clone_size: .
j_call: TRBJ2-1
d_call: TRBD2
v_call: TRBV19

cdr3_nt: TGTGCCAGCAGCTCAAGTCCGGACAGAGGAGACGAAGCTTTCTTT
cdr3_aa: CASSSSPDRGDEAFF
clone_size: few
j_call: TRBJ1-1
d_call: .
v_call: TRBV9

cdr3_nt: TGTGCCAGCAGGCTACAGGGGGCCAAAAACATTCAGTACTTC
cdr3_aa: CASRLQGAKNIQYF
clone_size: .
j_call: TRBJ2-4
d_call: TRBD1
v_call: TRBV6-5

cdr3_nt: TGCGCCAGCAGCTTGGCCGGACAGGGAGATGGCTACACCTTC
cdr3_aa: CASSLAGQGDGYTF
clone_size: .
j_call: TRBJ1-2
d_call: TRBD1
v_call: TRBV5-1

cdr3_nt: TGTGCCAGCAGGTCCCACAGGGGAGGTAGGACTGAAGCTTTCTTT
cdr3_aa: CASRSHRGGRTEAFF
clone_size: .
j_call: TRBJ1-1
d_call: TRBD1
v_call: TRBV6-5

cdr3_nt: TGTGCCAGCAGCGAACACGACAGGGACGAGACCCAGTACTTC
cdr3_aa: CASSEHDRDETQYF
clone_size: once
j_call: TRBJ2-5
d_call: TRBD1
v_call: TRBV7-3

cdr3_nt: TGCGCCAGCAGCTTGGCGCCTACAGGGGCCACTGAAGCTTTCTTT
cdr3_aa: CASSLAPTGATEAFF
clone_size: .
j_call: TRBJ1-1
d_call: TRBD1
v_call: TRBV5-1

cdr3_nt: TGTGCCAGCAGGATTTCTAGCGGCGGTGGGCAAGAGACCCAGTACTTC
cdr3_aa: CASRISSGGGQETQYF
clone_size: .
j_call: TRBJ2-5
d_call: .
v_call: TRBV21-1

cdr3_nt: TGTGCCAGTAGTATCGGGACGGCGGGGCAGCCCCAGCATTTT
cdr3_aa: CASSIGTAGQPQHF
clone_size: .
j_call: TRBJ1-5
d_call: .
v_call: TRBV19

cdr3_nt: TGTGCCAGCAGCTTGACAGGGAAAGGGCACACTGAAGCTTTCTTT
cdr3_aa: CASSLTGKGHTEAFF
clone_size: .
j_call: TRBJ1-1
d_call: .
v_call: TRBV5-4

cdr3_nt: TGTGCCTGGGCAAAGGGACAGGGAGTAGCCTACGAGCAGTACTTC
cdr3_aa: CAWAKGQGVAYEQYF
clone_size: .
j_call: TRBJ2-7
d_call: TRBD1
v_call: TRBV30